A selection of T cell receptor beta chains follows, all from one sample in a study of early T cells in non-severe SARS-CoV-2 infection. TCRdb reprocessed the 5' RACE reads via MiXCR and lists one record per CDR3 protein. The sample yields 55,000 to 70,000 distinct CDR3 sequences, 10% seen once. Sequenced: whole blood. The receptors come from an adult who was a healthcare worker with PCR-confirmed SARS-CoV-2 infection or an uninfected control (not recorded which). The CDR3 runs from the conserved cysteine through the conserved F or W. Fields, in order: CDR3 length, D gene, clone size, V gene, J gene, CDR3 protein, CDR3 DNA. A D gene is named only where the DNA matches it firmly. Not all rows give a size; the values are once, few, many and, for expanded clones, a class.

length: 16; D: .; size: few; V: TRBV5-4; J: TRBJ1-6; CDR3: CASSRSTAARNSPLHF; DNA: TGTGCCAGCAGCCGGTCGACTGCGGCGCGGAATTCACCCCTCCACTTT
length: 13; D: .; size: many; V: TRBV18; J: TRBJ2-3; CDR3: CASSLGRGDTQYF; DNA: TGTGCCAGCTCACTCGGACGGGGAGATACGCAGTATTTT
length: 14; D: .; size: many; V: TRBV9; J: TRBJ2-3; CDR3: CASSVRPPPDTQYF; DNA: TGTGCCAGCAGCGTAAGACCGCCCCCAGATACGCAGTATTTT
length: 11; D: .; size: few; V: TRBV9; J: TRBJ2-2; CDR3: CASSDRGELFF; DNA: TGTGCCAGCAGCGATCGCGGGGAGCTGTTTTTT
length: 15; D: .; size: many; V: TRBV7-2; J: TRBJ1-5; CDR3: CASSTDPSFNQPQHF; DNA: TGTGCCAGCAGTACAGACCCTTCATTCAATCAGCCCCAGCATTTT
length: 15; D: .; size: many; V: TRBV18; J: TRBJ2-1; CDR3: CASSGSIAELNEQFF; DNA: TGTGCCAGCTCAGGATCAATAGCGGAGCTGAATGAGCAGTTCTTC
length: 18; D: TRBD2; size: .; V: TRBV12-3/TRBV12-4; J: TRBJ2-3; CDR3: CASSYGLAGALLGDTQYF; DNA: TGTGCCAGCAGCTACGGACTAGCGGGAGCTCTCCTAGGAGATACGCAGTATTTT
length: 14; D: .; size: .; V: TRBV9; J: TRBJ2-7; CDR3: CASSDSGGEYEQYF; DNA: TGTGCCAGCAGTGATTCCGGTGGGGAGTACGAGCAGTACTTC
length: 15; D: .; size: .; V: TRBV18; J: TRBJ2-7; CDR3: CASSPFRERSYEQYF; DNA: TGTGCCAGCTCACCATTTCGGGAGCGATCCTACGAGCAGTACTTC
length: 14; D: .; size: few; V: TRBV2; J: TRBJ2-1; CDR3: CASSEWGLFNEQFF; DNA: TGTGCCAGCAGTGAATGGGGTCTGTTCAATGAGCAGTTCTTC
length: 14; D: .; size: .; V: TRBV29-1; J: TRBJ1-5; CDR3: CSVAVGGINQPQHF; DNA: TGCAGCGTAGCCGTTGGGGGTATCAATCAGCCCCAGCATTTT
length: 17; D: TRBD2; size: many; V: TRBV7-2; J: TRBJ2-4; CDR3: CASSPPGGGRPGNIQYF; DNA: TGTGCCAGCAGCCCCCCGGGGGGCGGGAGGCCCGGCAACATTCAGTACTTC
length: 13; D: .; size: many; V: TRBV20-1; J: TRBJ1-1; CDR3: CSASDGMNTEAFF; DNA: TGCAGTGCGAGTGACGGAATGAACACTGAAGCTTTCTTT
length: 15; D: TRBD1; size: medium-sized; V: TRBV27; J: TRBJ2-7; CDR3: CASSLGQGITYEQYF; DNA: TGTGCCAGCAGTTTGGGACAGGGAATCACCTACGAGCAGTACTTC
length: 18; D: TRBD2; size: many; V: TRBV12-3/TRBV12-4; J: TRBJ2-3; CDR3: CASSFERGGPTSTDTQYF; DNA: TGTGCCAGCAGTTTTGAGCGGGGTGGTCCGACTAGCACAGATACGCAGTATTTT
length: 12; D: .; size: .; V: TRBV12-3/TRBV12-4; J: TRBJ1-5; CDR3: CASGSMNQPQHF; DNA: TGTGCCAGCGGTTCGATGAATCAGCCCCAGCATTTT
length: 16; D: TRBD2; size: few; V: TRBV4-1; J: TRBJ2-1; CDR3: CASSQDEDGRGNEQFF; DNA: TGCGCCAGCAGCCAAGACGAGGACGGGAGGGGGAATGAGCAGTTCTTC
length: 14; D: .; size: many; V: TRBV18; J: TRBJ2-5; CDR3: CASSPSQGAETQYF; DNA: TGTGCCAGCTCACCGTCCCAGGGAGCAGAGACCCAGTACTTC
length: 17; D: .; size: many; V: TRBV6-6; J: TRBJ1-1; CDR3: CASSSRQGLTLNTEAFF; DNA: TGTGCCAGCAGTTCCCGTCAGGGTCTCACCTTGAACACTGAAGCTTTCTTT
length: 12; D: .; size: .; V: TRBV6-2/TRBV6-3; J: TRBJ2-7; CDR3: CASSYKRYEQYF; DNA: TGTGCCAGCAGTTACAAACGATACGAGCAGTACTTC
length: 13; D: .; size: many; V: TRBV9; J: TRBJ1-1; CDR3: CASSVAQNTEAFF; DNA: TGTGCCAGCAGCGTAGCTCAGAACACTGAAGCTTTCTTT
length: 13; D: .; size: many; V: TRBV20-1; J: TRBJ2-7; CDR3: CSASGGALDEQYF; DNA: TGCAGTGCTAGTGGTGGCGCCCTCGACGAGCAGTACTTC
length: 15; D: TRBD1; size: many; V: TRBV6-1; J: TRBJ2-1; CDR3: CASSPRDRGYNEQFF; DNA: TGTGCCAGCAGTCCCCGGGACAGGGGGTACAATGAGCAGTTCTTC
length: 16; D: TRBD2; size: .; V: TRBV4-1; J: TRBJ2-3; CDR3: CASSQWPAGEPDTQYF; DNA: TGCGCCAGCAGCCAATGGCCAGCGGGAGAGCCAGATACGCAGTATTTT
length: 15; D: .; size: many; V: TRBV6-2/TRBV6-3; J: TRBJ1-1; CDR3: CASSYGGTMNTEAFF; DNA: TGTGCCAGCAGTTACGGGGGGACCATGAACACTGAAGCTTTCTTT
length: 15; D: .; size: many; V: TRBV10-3; J: TRBJ2-1; CDR3: CAISEPGRASDEQFF; DNA: TGTGCCATCAGTGAACCTGGCAGGGCAAGCGATGAGCAGTTCTTC
length: 15; D: TRBD2; size: many; V: TRBV7-9; J: TRBJ2-7; CDR3: CASSKYRDYPYEQYF; DNA: TGTGCCAGCAGCAAATATCGGGACTATCCCTACGAGCAGTACTTC
length: 14; D: TRBD1; size: .; V: TRBV29-1; J: TRBJ2-2; CDR3: CSVGWGQHTGELFF; DNA: TGCAGCGTTGGCTGGGGACAGCACACCGGGGAGCTGTTTTTT